This T cell receptor (beta chain) appears in the sequencing data of a study of blood T cell repertoires in COVID-19. Study-wide context: Samples of COVID-19 (acute and convalescent) were obtained from the United States, Italy and Spain. Nucleic acid was either cDNA or gDNA, and it came from T cells, B-cell-depleted T cells, or PBMCs.

The germline V and J ends were trimmed by 5 bases and 7 bases, with 24 bases remaining between them. The CDR3 totals 16 residues. Per germline, CDR1 SGDLS and CDR2 YYNGEE. The data were produced by immunoSEQ multiplex PCR, yet TCRdb's version contains in-frame clones alone and is incomplete. The sample has approximately 97,000 clones, about four fifths seen once. What was sequenced was peripheral blood. This sequence originates from a man in his forties with active or convalescent COVID-19. V and J are TRBV9 and TRBJ1-2, with a possible D match to TRBD1 (6 bases). In DNA, the CDR3 is TGTGCCAGCAGAGACAGCCCTACAGCGGGACAATCTGGCTACACCTTC. As protein: CASRDSPTAGQSGYTF.